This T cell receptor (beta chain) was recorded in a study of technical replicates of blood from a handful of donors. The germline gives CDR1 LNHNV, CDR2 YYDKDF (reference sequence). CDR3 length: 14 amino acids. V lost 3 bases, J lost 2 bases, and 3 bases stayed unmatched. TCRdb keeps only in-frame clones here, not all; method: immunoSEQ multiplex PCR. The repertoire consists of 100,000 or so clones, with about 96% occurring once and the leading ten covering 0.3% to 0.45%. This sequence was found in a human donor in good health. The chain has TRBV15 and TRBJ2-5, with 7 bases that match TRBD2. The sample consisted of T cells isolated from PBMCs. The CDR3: CATSRAGLQETQYF. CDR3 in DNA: TGTGCCACCAGCAGGGCGGGACTACAAGAGACCCAGTACTTC.